This entry lists 20 T cell receptor beta chains sequenced from one sample in a study of PD-L1 blockade in urothelial cancer. TCRdb's table, derived via immunoSEQ multiplex PCR, lists solely in-frame clones and lacks some. The sample carries some 29,000 clones, 85% to 90% recorded once. Material: PBMCs, obtained around atezolizumab (anti-PD-L1) treatment. The receptors were gathered from a man aged 45 to 65 with urothelial cancer.

The rearrangement joins TRBV11-2 to TRBJ1-1; no reliable D call. This CDR3 comprises 13 residues. Trimming shortened V by 3 bases and J by 1 base, and 6 bases separated the two germline ends. Germline assignment: CDR1 SGHAT and CDR2 FQNNGV. In DNA form, the CDR3 reads TGTGCCAGCAGCTTTAGAACGAACACTGAAGCTTTCTTT. This encodes CASSFRTNTEAFF. The complete variable domain, with remaining parts taken from reference TRBV11-2 and TRBJ1-1, reads EAGVAQSPRYKIIEKRQSVAFWCNPISGHATLYWYQQILGQGPKLLIQFQNNGVVDDSQLPKDRFSAERLKGVDSTLKIQPAKLEDSAVYLCASSFRTNTEAFFGQGTRLTVV.

The chain links TRBV5-3 to TRBJ2-2, with D hard to call. TRBV5-3 has ORF status, its function being uncertain. The CDR3 extends over 13 amino acids. V was trimmed by 3 bases and J by 4 bases, leaving 7 bases between them. The CDR3 region has the DNA TGTGCCAGAAGCTCACAAATCACCGGGGAGCTGTTTTTT. Amino acids: CARSSQITGELFF.

This chain joins TRBV10-2 and TRBJ2-3; TRBD2 agrees at 13 bases. In germline, CDR1 is WSHSY, CDR2 SAAADI. The V gene end was trimmed by 6 bases and the J gene end by 3 bases; junction bases not matched to a gene: 6. The CDR3 contains 16 residues. Here the CDR3 reads CASRLAGGRGTDTQYF. The DNA of the CDR3 is TGCGCCAGCAGACTAGCGGGAGGGAGGGGAACAGATACGCAGTATTTT.

The genes are TRBV7-9 and TRBJ2-1; 9 bases agree with TRBD2. Trimming took 6 bases from V and 5 from J; bases not matched to a gene: 8. The CDR3 is made up of 15 amino acids. Germline V gene sequence: CDR1 SEHNR, CDR2 FQNEAQ (reference sequence). The CDR3 sequence: CASRGAGGFDNEQFF. In DNA form, the CDR3 reads TGTGCCAGCAGAGGGGCGGGAGGGTTCGACAATGAGCAGTTCTTC.

This clone has only a few counts. The V and J genes are TRBV7-2 and TRBJ2-6, with 10 bases matching TRBD2. CDR1 and CDR2 from the germline V gene are SGHTA and FQGNSA. The CDR3 contains 17 residues. The V segment lost 7 bases and the J segment 3 bases; nucleotides outside the gene matches: 9. CDR3 protein: CASTPQAGGLGANVLTF. In DNA, the CDR3 is TGTGCCAGCACCCCCCAAGCGGGGGGGCTTGGGGCCAACGTCCTGACTTTC.

The chain employs TRBV9 and TRBJ2-5; possibly TRBD2 for D (5 bases). The V end was cut by 0 bases, the J end by 5 bases, with 11 bases between. The CDR3 contains 14 residues. Per the germline V gene, CDR1 is SGDLS and CDR2 is YYNGEE. The DNA for the CDR3 is TGTGCCAGCAGCGTAGATCCCGGGATGGAGACCCAGTACTTC. It is translated as CASSVDPGMETQYF.

The chain is built from TRBV6-5 and TRBJ2-2; D call uncertain. Trimming took off 3 bases at V and 7 bases at J, with 3 bases between the two ends. Looked up from germline, CDR1 is MNHEY and CDR2 is SVGAGI. The CDR3 covers 11 residues. For the CDR3, the DNA is TGTGCCAGCAGTTATTACGGGGAGCTGTTTTTT. Its translation: CASSYYGELFF.

This chain links TRBV5-1 with TRBJ1-6, with a weak D call TRBD1 (5 bases). Per germline, CDR1 SGHRS and CDR2 YFSETQ. Trimming removed 0 bases from V and 3 bases from J, with 13 bases in between. The CDR3 contains 17 residues. The CDR3 region has the DNA TGCGCCAGCAGCTTGGGGGCGGCAGGGCGCTATAATTCACCCCTCCACTTT. Its translation: CASSLGAAGRYNSPLHF.

The chain is built from TRBV7-6 and TRBJ2-5, with TRBD2 matching over 13 bases. Per germline, CDR1 SGHVS and CDR2 FNYEAQ. The V and J ends lost 5 bases and 7 bases, in that order; junction bases with no gene match: 13. This CDR3 has 17 residues. Here the CDR3 reads CASSLHPGTSGIVTQYF. The CDR3 DNA is TGTGCCAGCAGCCTACACCCCGGGACTAGCGGGATAGTGACCCAGTACTTC.

J is TRBJ1-2 and V is TRBV29-1; D call uncertain. With 1 base removed from V and 8 bases from J, the gap between germline ends came to 14 bases. This CDR3 is 13 amino acids long. From germline, CDR1 is SQVTM and CDR2 ANQGSEA. CDR3 coding DNA: TGCAGCGTTGAAGGAGGGCAGTCCAGGGGCTACACCTTC. It specifies CSVEGGQSRGYTF.

The chain combines TRBV2 with TRBJ2-3; 7 bases agree with TRBD2. Germline loops: CDR1 SNHLY, CDR2 FYNNEI. This CDR3 has 16 amino acids. V gave up 6 bases and J gave up 2 bases; unmatched junction bases: 11. The CDR3 nucleotides read TGTGCCAGCAGCAGACGGCTAGCGGACCCCACAGATACGCAGTATTTT. Its protein product is CASSRRLADPTDTQYF.

The chain is built from TRBV18 and TRBJ2-1; D remains ambiguous. This CDR3 has 15 residues. The V gene's germline CDR1 is KGHSH and CDR2 LQKENI. Trimming removed 2 bases from V and 8 bases from J, with 16 bases in between. In DNA form, the CDR3 reads TGTGCCAGCTCACCATCAGCAGGTACCTCCGATGAGCAGTTCTTC. Protein product: CASSPSAGTSDEQFF.

The rearrangement uses TRBV6-5 and TRBJ2-1; weak D call: TRBD1 (5 bases). CDR1 is MNHEY and CDR2 is SVGAGI in the germline V gene. V lost 0 bases and J 8 bases, leaving 11 bases between the germline ends. This CDR3 spans 14 amino acids. The CDR3 sequence is CASSYSIARDEQFF. The CDR3 nucleotides are TGTGCCAGCAGTTACTCGATCGCCAGGGATGAGCAGTTCTTC.

In its sample, this clone was seen once. CDR3 loop: CASSAEGVSSYNEQFF. The CDR3 coding sequence is TGTGCCAGCAGCGCCGAAGGAGTTAGCTCCTACAATGAGCAGTTCTTC. The rearrangement links TRBV6-4 to TRBJ2-1; D unclear. With 6 bases removed from V and 0 bases from J, the gap between germline ends came to 15 bases. The V gene's germline CDR1 is MRHNA and CDR2 SNTAGT. The CDR3 is made up of 16 amino acids.

The chain links TRBV10-3 to TRBJ2-5; 9 nucleotides match TRBD2. V gave up 7 bases and J gave up 4 bases; unmatched junction bases: 10. Germline CDR1 and CDR2: ENHRY and SYGVKD. CDR3 length equals 15 residues. CDR3 nucleotides: TGTGCCATCACCGCGAGCGGGGGGCGCGGAGAGACCCAGTACTTC. As protein: CAITASGGRGETQYF.

V is TRBV25-1 and J is TRBJ2-7, with 9 bases lining up with TRBD1. The CDR3 is made up of 14 amino acids. CDR1 is MGHDK, CDR2 SYGVNS, per germline. J lost 8 bases, V lost 3 bases, and 8 bases had no gene match. The CDR3 reads CASSDTLDRGQQYF. The CDR3 nucleotides are TGTGCCAGCAGTGATACCCTGGACAGGGGACAGCAGTACTTC.

The chain employs TRBV14 and TRBJ1-6, with D hard to call. The CDR3 spans 17 residues. The V gene lost 1 base and the J gene lost 7 bases, with 17 bases spanning the gap. CDR1 is SGHDN and CDR2 is FVKESK in the germline V gene. CDR3 DNA: TGTGCCAGCAGCCAAGCTCCCTTCCGGTCGTTAAATTCACCCCTCCACTTT. Protein: CASSQAPFRSLNSPLHF.

The genes are TRBV15 and TRBJ1-3; no clear D gene. Germline loops: CDR1 LNHNV, CDR2 YYDKDF (reference sequence). The CDR3 consists of 16 residues. Trimming removed 0 bases from V and 0 bases from J, with 9 bases in between. The CDR3 sequence: CATSRDHGGSGNTIYF. The CDR3 region has the DNA TGTGCCACCAGCAGAGATCACGGAGGCTCTGGAAACACCATATATTTT.

The chain recombines TRBV5-4 with TRBJ2-7; 14 positions match TRBD2. After removal of 3 bases from V and 6 bases from J, the junction contained 8 bases not matched to a gene. From germline, CDR1 is SGHNT and CDR2 YYREEE (reference sequence). This CDR3 spans 16 amino acids. DNA of the CDR3: TGTGCCAGCAGCTACGGACTAGCGGGAGGTAGCCTCGAGCAGTACTTC. This translates into CASSYGLAGGSLEQYF.

The chain has TRBV7-6 and TRBJ2-7; 7 nucleotides align to TRBD1. Trimming removed 5 bases from V and 0 bases from J; junction bases left unmatched: 10. CDR3 length: 16 residues. Germline CDR1 reads SGHVS; CDR2 reads FNYEAQ. CDR3 amino acids: CASSTHDRDRSYEQYF. CDR3 coding DNA: TGTGCCAGCAGCACCCATGACAGGGACCGCTCCTACGAGCAGTACTTC.